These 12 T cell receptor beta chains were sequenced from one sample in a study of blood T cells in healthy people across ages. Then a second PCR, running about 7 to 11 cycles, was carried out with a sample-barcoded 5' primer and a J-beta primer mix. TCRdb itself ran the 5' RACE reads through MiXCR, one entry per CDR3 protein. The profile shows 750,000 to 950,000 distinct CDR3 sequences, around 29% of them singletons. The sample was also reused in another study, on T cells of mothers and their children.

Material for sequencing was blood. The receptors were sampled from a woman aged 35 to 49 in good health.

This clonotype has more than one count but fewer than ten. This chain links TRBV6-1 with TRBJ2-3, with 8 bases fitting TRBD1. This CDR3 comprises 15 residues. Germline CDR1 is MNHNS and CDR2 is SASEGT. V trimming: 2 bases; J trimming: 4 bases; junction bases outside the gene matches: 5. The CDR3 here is CASSELRGRADTQYF. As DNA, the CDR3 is TGTGCCAGCAGTGAACTCAGGGGGCGCGCAGATACGCAGTATTTT.

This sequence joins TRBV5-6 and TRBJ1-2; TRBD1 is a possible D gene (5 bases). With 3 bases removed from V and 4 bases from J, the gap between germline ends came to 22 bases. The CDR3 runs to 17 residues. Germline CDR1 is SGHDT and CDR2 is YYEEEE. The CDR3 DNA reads TGTGCCAGCAGCTGGATCGTCCCGGGACGGGGAATCTATGGCTACACCTTC. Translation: CASSWIVPGRGIYGYTF.

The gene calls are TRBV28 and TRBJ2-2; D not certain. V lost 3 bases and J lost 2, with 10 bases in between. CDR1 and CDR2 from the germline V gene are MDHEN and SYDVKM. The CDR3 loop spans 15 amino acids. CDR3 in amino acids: CASSFGPINTGELFF. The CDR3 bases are TGTGCCAGCAGTTTTGGGCCGATAAACACCGGGGAGCTGTTTTTT.

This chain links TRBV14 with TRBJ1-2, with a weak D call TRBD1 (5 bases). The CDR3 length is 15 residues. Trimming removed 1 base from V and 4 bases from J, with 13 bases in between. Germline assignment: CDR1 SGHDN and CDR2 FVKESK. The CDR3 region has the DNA TGTGCCAGCAGCCAAGCCGACCGGGGCGGCTATGGCTACACCTTC. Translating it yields CASSQADRGGYGYTF.

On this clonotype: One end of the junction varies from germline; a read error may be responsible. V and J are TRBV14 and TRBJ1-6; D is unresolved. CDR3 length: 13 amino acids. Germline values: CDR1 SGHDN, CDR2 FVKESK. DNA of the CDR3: TGTGCCAACAGCCGGGGAGGCAATTCACCCCTCCACTTT. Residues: CANSRGGNSPLHF.

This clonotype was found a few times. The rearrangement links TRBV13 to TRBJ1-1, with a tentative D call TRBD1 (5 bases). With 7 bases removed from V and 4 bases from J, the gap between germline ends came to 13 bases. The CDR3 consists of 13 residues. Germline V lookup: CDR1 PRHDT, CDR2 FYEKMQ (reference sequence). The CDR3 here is CASNRPLSTEAFF. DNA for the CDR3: TGTGCCAGCAACAGGCCCCTAAGCACTGAAGCTTTCTTT.

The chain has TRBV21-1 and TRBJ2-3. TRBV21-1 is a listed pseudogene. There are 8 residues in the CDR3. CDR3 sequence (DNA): TGTGCCAGCACGTGCCGGTATTTT. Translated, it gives CASTCRYF.

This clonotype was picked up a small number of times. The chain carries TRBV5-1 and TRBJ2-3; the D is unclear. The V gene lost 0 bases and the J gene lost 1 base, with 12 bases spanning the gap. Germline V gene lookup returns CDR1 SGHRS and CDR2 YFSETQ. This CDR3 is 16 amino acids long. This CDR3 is CASSLGPLRGTDTQYF. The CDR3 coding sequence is TGCGCCAGCAGCTTGGGACCCCTAAGGGGCACAGATACGCAGTATTTT.

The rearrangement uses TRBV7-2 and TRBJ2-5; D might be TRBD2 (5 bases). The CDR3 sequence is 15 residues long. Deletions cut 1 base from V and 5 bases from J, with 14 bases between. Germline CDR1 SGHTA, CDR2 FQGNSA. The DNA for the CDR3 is TGTGCCAGCAGCTTAGATTCACGTCGCGGGGAGACCCAGTACTTC. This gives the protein CASSLDSRRGETQYF.

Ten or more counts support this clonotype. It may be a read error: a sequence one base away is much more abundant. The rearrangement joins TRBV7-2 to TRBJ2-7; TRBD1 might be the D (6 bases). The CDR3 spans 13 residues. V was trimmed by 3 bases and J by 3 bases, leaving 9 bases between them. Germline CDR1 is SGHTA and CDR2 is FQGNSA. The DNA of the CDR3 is TGTGCCAGCAGCTTCCAGACAGGCTACGAGCAGTACTTC. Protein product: CASSFQTGYEQYF.

The CDR3 DNA reads TGCAGTGCTACCCGCGGACAGTTTGATCAGCCCCAGCATTTT. Residues: CSATRGQFDQPQHF. The rearrangement uses TRBV20-1 and TRBJ1-5, with a tentative D call TRBD1 (6 bases). CDR1 is DFQATT and CDR2 is SNEGSKA in the germline V gene (reference sequence). The germline V and J ends were trimmed by 4 bases and 5 bases, with 15 bases remaining between them. The CDR3 consists of 14 residues.

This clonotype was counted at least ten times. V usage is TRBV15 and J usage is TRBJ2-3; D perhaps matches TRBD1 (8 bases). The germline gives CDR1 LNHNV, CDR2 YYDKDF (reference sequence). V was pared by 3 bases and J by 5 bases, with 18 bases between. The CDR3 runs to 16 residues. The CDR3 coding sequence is TGTGCCACCAGCAGGAGGACAGGGAGGGTCGGAGATACGCAGTATTTT. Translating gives CATSRRTGRVGDTQYF.